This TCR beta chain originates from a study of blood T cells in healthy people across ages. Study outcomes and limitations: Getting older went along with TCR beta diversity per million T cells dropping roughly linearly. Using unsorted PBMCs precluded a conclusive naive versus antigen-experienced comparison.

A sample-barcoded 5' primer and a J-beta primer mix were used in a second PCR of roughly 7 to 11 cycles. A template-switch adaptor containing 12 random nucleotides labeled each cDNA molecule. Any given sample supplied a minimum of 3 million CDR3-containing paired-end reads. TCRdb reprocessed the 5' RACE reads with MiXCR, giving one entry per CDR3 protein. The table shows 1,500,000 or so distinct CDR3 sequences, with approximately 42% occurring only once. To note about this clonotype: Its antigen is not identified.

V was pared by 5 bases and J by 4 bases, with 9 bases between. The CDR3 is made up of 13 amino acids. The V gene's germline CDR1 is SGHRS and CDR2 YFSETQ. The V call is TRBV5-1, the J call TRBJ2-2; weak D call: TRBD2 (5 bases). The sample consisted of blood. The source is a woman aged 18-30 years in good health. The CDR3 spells CASRDFLTGELFF. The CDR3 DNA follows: TGCGCCAGCAGGGACTTCCTCACCGGGGAGCTGTTTTTT.